The T cell receptor (beta chain) under discussion was sequenced for a study of monozygotic twins with inflammatory bowel disease. CDR3 length equals 15 residues. Per the germline V gene, CDR1 is DFQATT and CDR2 is SNEGSKA (reference sequence). General study findings and limits: Backing was not found for a single strong signal or clonotype associated with IBD.

As for this clonotype: Its matching antigen is unknown.

Every TCR library drew on approximately 3.5 ug of total RNA. TCRdb derives one entry per CDR3 protein from the 5' RACE reads, leaving out DNA. Recorded for this sample: about 160,000 distinct CDR3 sequences. The receptor was derived from a human donor with ulcerative colitis or Crohn's disease, or a healthy co-twin of an affected twin (not recorded which). The genes are TRBV20-1 and TRBJ2-4; checking the TCRdb D call of TRBD1 is not possible without DNA. The sample consisted of blood. This chain's CDR3 is CSARGGTGVENIQYF.